This T cell receptor beta chain was captured by sequencing in a study of regulatory T cells in long-lasting Graves disease. This sample's time point: newly diagnosed GD, antithyroid drugs for less than 3 months. RNA from PBMCs was the source of the TCR library. This clonotype was counted ten times or more. The TCR beta library used iRepertoire HTBI primers with Arm-PCR amplification of CDR3. TCRdb reprocessed the multiplex PCR reads with MiXCR, giving one entry per CDR3 protein. The sample has about 540,000 distinct CDR3 sequences; approximately 12% are singletons. The sample was also reused in another study, on T cells in Graves' hyperthyroidism and ophthalmopathy. From that second work: Using the HTBI primer set, a first-round RT-PCR was run on the TCR CDR3. Among thyroid clonotypes expanded above 0.001, most also appeared in blood. Ophthalmopathy stood apart from stable hyperthyroidism in a 13 V-J model.

The receptor comes from a man aged 30 to 39 with Graves disease. The sequenced sample was peripheral blood mononuclear cells (PBMCs), obtained at new diagnosis, from a patient treated with antithyroid drugs.

The CDR3 DNA reads TGCAGTGCTAGTGGACCCCCGGGCAATGAGCAGTTCTTC. It is translated as CSASGPPGNEQFF. The chain combines TRBV20-1 with TRBJ2-1; D unclear. Germline lookup yields CDR1 DFQATT and CDR2 SNEGSKA (reference sequence). The V and J ends lost 3 bases and 6 bases respectively, with 12 bases between them. This CDR3 comprises 13 residues.